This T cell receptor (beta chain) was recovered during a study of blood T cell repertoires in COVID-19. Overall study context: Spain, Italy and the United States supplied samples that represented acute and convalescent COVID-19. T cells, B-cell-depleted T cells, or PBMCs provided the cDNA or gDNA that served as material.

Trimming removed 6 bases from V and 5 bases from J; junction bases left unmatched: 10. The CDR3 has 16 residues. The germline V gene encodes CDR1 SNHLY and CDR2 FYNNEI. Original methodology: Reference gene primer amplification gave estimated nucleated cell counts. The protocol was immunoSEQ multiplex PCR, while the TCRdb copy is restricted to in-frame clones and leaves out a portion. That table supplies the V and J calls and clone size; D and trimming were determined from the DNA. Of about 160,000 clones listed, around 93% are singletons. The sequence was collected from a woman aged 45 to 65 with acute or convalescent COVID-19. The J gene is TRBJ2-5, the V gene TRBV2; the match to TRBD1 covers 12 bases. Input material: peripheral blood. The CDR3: CASRAGTGGGRETQYF. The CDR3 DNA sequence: TGTGCCAGCAGGGCCGGGACAGGGGGCGGTAGGGAGACCCAGTACTTC.